Presented here are 30 T cell receptor beta chains from one specimen sequenced in a study of T cell responses to AZD1222 COVID-19 vaccine. Method: immunoSEQ multiplex PCR; TCRdb's copy keeps in-frame clones and lacks some. The table lists 150,000 or so clones, over 90% of them singletons. The sequencing here drew on peripheral blood, taken on day 0 of AZD1222 vaccination. These receptors all stem from an adult in good health.

The rearrangement uses TRBV28 and TRBJ2-1; TRBD2 is a possible D gene (5 bases). The CDR3 spans 14 residues. Looked up from germline, CDR1 is MDHEN and CDR2 is SYDVKM. V shed 8 bases and J shed 7 bases, with 18 bases lying between them. CDR3 bases: TGTGCCAGCGGACGGACGAGGGCTGGTAATGAGCAGTTCTTC. Protein sequence: CASGRTRAGNEQFF.

V and J are TRBV24-1 and TRBJ2-3; 12 nucleotides agree with TRBD2. After removal of 9 bases from V and 5 bases from J, the junction contained 2 bases not matched to a gene. This CDR3 has 13 residues. Germline lookup yields CDR1 KGHDR and CDR2 SFDVKD. CDR3 sequence reads: CATGTSGLDTQYF. Written as DNA, the CDR3 is TGTGCCACCGGGACTAGCGGGTTAGATACGCAGTATTTT.

V and J are TRBV6-5 and TRBJ2-7, with TRBD1 as a possible D gene (6 bases). V lost 7 bases to trimming and J lost 1 base, with 14 bases between them. Germline CDR1 reads MNHEY; CDR2 reads SVGAGI. This CDR3 has 14 amino acids. CDR3 loop: CASKSTGISYEQYF. The CDR3 DNA reads as TGTGCCAGCAAGTCCACAGGGATTTCCTACGAGCAGTACTTC.

This clone was seen a single time. The V call is TRBV5-4, the J call TRBJ2-1; D is uncertain. Germline V gene sequence: CDR1 SGHNT, CDR2 YYREEE (reference sequence). With 4 bases removed from V and 5 bases from J, the gap between germline ends came to 13 bases. There are 14 residues in the CDR3. As DNA, the CDR3 is TGTGCCAGCAGCCCTTTTGACCGGAACAATGAGCAGTTCTTC. This encodes CASSPFDRNNEQFF.

V usage is TRBV1 and J usage is TRBJ2-3; the DNA was not used to check the table's D call, TRBD2. TRBV1 is annotated as a pseudogene. The CDR3 is made up of 17 amino acids. CDR3 DNA: TGCACCAGCAGTCCTACTAGCGGGAGAGCTAGCACAGATACGCAGTATTTT. Amino acid sequence: CTSSPTSGRASTDTQYF.

The chain couples TRBV18 to TRBJ1-5; TRBD1 matches 7 bases. There are 16 residues in the CDR3. The ends lost 2 bases at V and 0 bases at J; junction bases unmatched: 4. Germline values: CDR1 KGHSH, CDR2 LQKENI. CDR3 DNA: TGTGCCAGCTCACCATCGGGACAGTATAGCAATCAGCCCCAGCATTTT. It encodes CASSPSGQYSNQPQHF.

The V and J genes are TRBV2 and TRBJ1-4; a possible D gene is TRBD1 (6 bases). Germline V gene lookup returns CDR1 SNHLY and CDR2 FYNNEI. This CDR3 has 14 amino acids. Trimming took 2 bases from V and 6 from J, leaving 10 bases between them. CDR3: CASSEMTGYEKLFF. In DNA, the CDR3 is TGTGCCAGCAGTGAAATGACAGGTTATGAAAAACTGTTTTTT.

The chain uses TRBV4-3 and TRBJ2-3; the match to TRBD2 covers 12 bases. CDR3 length: 19 residues. The germline V gene has CDR1 LGHNA and CDR2 YSLEER. V was pared by 1 base and J by 4 bases, with 12 bases of the junction left unmatched. The CDR3 region is CASSQGRPSGGATSDTQYF. The CDR3 DNA is TGCGCCAGCAGCCAAGGGCGGCCTAGCGGGGGGGCAACGTCAGATACGCAGTATTTT.

V and J are TRBV6-1 and TRBJ2-5; 11 bases map to TRBD2. J lost 3 bases, V lost 2 bases, and 8 bases had no gene match. Germline CDR1 MNHNS, CDR2 SASEGT. The CDR3 has 17 residues. The CDR3 reads CASSEIVLLAGEETQYF. The CDR3 DNA follows: TGTGCCAGCAGTGAAATAGTTCTACTAGCGGGAGAAGAGACCCAGTACTTC.

V and J are TRBV5-4 and TRBJ2-1; 10 bases fit TRBD2. This CDR3 has 16 amino acids. From germline, CDR1 is SGHNT and CDR2 YYREEE (reference sequence). With V trimmed by 0 bases and J by 6 bases, 6 bases remained unmatched. The CDR3 bases are TGTGCCAGCAGCTTGGCCCATCAGCGGGGGGGCAATGAGCAGTTCTTC. Protein product: CASSLAHQRGGNEQFF.

As to this clone: This sample also contains other DNA sequences that code for the same CDR3. The V gene is TRBV12-3 or TRBV12-4, the J gene TRBJ1-1; D is undetermined. V was clipped by 3 bases and J by 1 base, with 6 bases between them. The CDR3 has 13 amino acids. The chain's CDR3 is CASSFSGNTEAFF. Here the CDR3 DNA reads TGTGCCAGCAGTTTTAGTGGGAACACTGAAGCTTTCTTT.

CDR3 sequence reads: CASSELFGSEELFF. DNA for the CDR3: TGTGCCAGCAGTGAATTATTCGGGTCGGAGGAGCTGTTTTTT. This chain joins TRBV2 and TRBJ2-2; D uncertain. This CDR3 contains 14 residues. V lost 2 bases and J lost 10, with 14 bases in between. Germline V gene lookup returns CDR1 SNHLY and CDR2 FYNNEI.

The chain couples TRBV7-9 to TRBJ2-5, with TRBD1 as a possible D gene (6 bases). This CDR3 region has 15 residues. Germline V gene data show CDR1 as SEHNR and CDR2 as FQNEAQ (reference sequence). Trimming pared 0 bases from V and 5 bases from J, leaving 13 bases between. Here the CDR3 DNA reads TGTGCCAGCAGCTTAGCGCCACAGGGTGTCGAGACCCAGTACTTC. It is translated as CASSLAPQGVETQYF.

The V gene is TRBV27, the J gene TRBJ1-5; 9 nucleotides align to TRBD1. Germline CDR1 MNHEY, CDR2 SMNVEV (reference sequence). J gave up 4 bases and V 3 bases, and 4 bases lay outside the gene matches. The CDR3 runs to 15 residues. CDR3 sequence (DNA): TGTGCCAGCAGTTTCGCGACAGGGGGTAATCAGCCCCAGCATTTT. Translated: CASSFATGGNQPQHF.

The chain joins TRBV3-1 (or the pseudogene TRBV3-2) to TRBJ1-4, with D perhaps TRBD1 (5 bases). The CDR3 is 18 amino acids. CDR1 and CDR2 (germline): LGHDT, YNNKEL (reference sequence). Trimming cost V 4 bases and J 1 base, with 19 bases left between them. In DNA, the CDR3 is TGTGCCAGCAGCCCAGTAGTCGTGGGGGAAGGAACTAATGAAAAACTGTTTTTT. It encodes CASSPVVVGEGTNEKLFF.

The chain carries TRBV7-2 and TRBJ1-6; D possibly corresponds to TRBD1 (5 bases). The CDR3 runs to 16 residues. Germline V gene data show CDR1 as SGHTA and CDR2 as FQGNSA. Trimming took off 5 bases at V and 10 bases at J, with 21 bases between the two ends. CDR3 DNA: TGTGCCAGCAGCCCCGTAGGACACCTCAACGGATCACCCCTCCACTTT. This encodes CASSPVGHLNGSPLHF. The complete variable domain, with remaining parts taken from reference TRBV7-2 and TRBJ1-6, reads GAGVSQSPSNKVTEKGKDVELRCDPISGHTALYWYRQSLGQGLEFLIYFQGNSAPDKSGLPSDRFSAERTGGSVSTLTIQRTQQEDSAVYLCASSPVGHLNGSPLHFGNGTRLTVT.

The chain recombines TRBV3-1 (or the pseudogene TRBV3-2) with TRBJ2-3; maybe TRBD2 (7 bases). The germline V gene encodes CDR1 LGHDT and CDR2 YNNKEL (reference sequence). This CDR3 has 12 amino acids. Deletions cut 4 bases from V and 11 bases from J, with 13 bases between. For the CDR3, the DNA is TGTGCCAGCAGCCTCGGACTAGGGGGGCAGTATTTT. It translates to CASSLGLGGQYF.

As DNA, the CDR3 is TGTGCCAGCAGCGTAGGCATCGGGACTAGCGAGGAGACCCAGTACTTC. Translation gives CASSVGIGTSEETQYF. The rearrangement links TRBV9 to TRBJ2-5; 10 positions match TRBD2. This CDR3 is 16 amino acids long. V lost 0 bases to trimming and J lost 5 bases; unmatched junction nucleotides: 7. Germline CDR1 and CDR2: SGDLS and YYNGEE.

The rearrangement joins TRBV5-1 to TRBJ2-3, with TRBD2 matching over 9 bases. CDR1 is SGHRS and CDR2 is YFSETQ in the germline V gene. Germline trimming cut 2 bases from V and 3 bases from J; bases unmatched to any gene: 7. The CDR3 length is 16 residues. In nucleotides, the CDR3 is TGCGCCAGCAGCTTAAAAGCGGGGGGTTTTACAGATACGCAGTATTTT. It yields the protein CASSLKAGGFTDTQYF.

The rearrangement joins TRBV5-4 to TRBJ2-7; possibly TRBD2 for D (6 bases). CDR1 and CDR2 from the germline V gene are SGHNT and YYREEE (reference sequence). The CDR3 covers 16 residues. V lost 0 bases and J 3 bases, leaving 16 bases between the germline ends. The CDR3 nucleotides are TGTGCCAGCAGCTTGGGTCACCCGCGGGACGGCTACGAGCAGTACTTC. It codes for CASSLGHPRDGYEQYF.

The chain uses TRBV18 and TRBJ2-5; no definite D call. The CDR3 loop spans 12 amino acids. Trimming pared 4 bases from V and 1 base from J, leaving 4 bases between. CDR1 KGHSH and CDR2 LQKENI come from the germline V gene. CDR3 sequence: CASSQLQETQYF. The CDR3 nucleotides read TGTGCCAGCTCACAACTCCAAGAGACCCAGTACTTC.

The chain links TRBV13 to TRBJ2-3, with 11 positions matching TRBD2. The CDR3 loop spans 17 amino acids. Germline V gene lookup returns CDR1 PRHDT and CDR2 FYEKMQ (reference sequence). Trimming removed 5 bases from V and 4 bases from J; junction bases left unmatched: 11. CDR3 protein: CASSILSGRAVADTQYF. CDR3 bases: TGTGCCAGCAGCATCCTTAGCGGGAGGGCCGTCGCAGATACGCAGTATTTT.

This chain connects TRBV25-1 to TRBJ1-1; D unresolved. The length of the CDR3 is 12 residues. The V end lost 6 bases, the J end lost 1 base, and 6 bases lay between the germline ends. The germline CDR1 and CDR2 sequences are MGHDK and SYGVNS. This chain's CDR3 is CASRRGNTEAFF. As DNA, the CDR3 is TGTGCCAGCAGGAGAGGGAACACTGAAGCTTTCTTT.

V is TRBV20-1 and J is TRBJ2-1; D unclear. Germline V gene lookup returns CDR1 DFQATT and CDR2 SNEGSKA (reference sequence). The CDR3 has 11 amino acids. The V gene lost 4 bases and the J gene lost 4 bases, with 5 bases spanning the gap. The CDR3 DNA sequence: TGCAGTGCTACTACTTACAATGAGCAGTTCTTC. Residues: CSATTYNEQFF.

The gene calls are TRBV6-2 or TRBV6-3 and TRBJ2-1, with D perhaps TRBD2 (6 bases). The germline CDR1 and CDR2 sequences are MNHEY and SVGEGT. V lost 6 bases to trimming and J lost 0 bases, with 12 bases between them. This CDR3 region has 15 residues. CDR3 in amino acids: CASSRGWSSYNEQFF. DNA for the CDR3: TGTGCCAGCAGCCGGGGGTGGAGCTCCTACAATGAGCAGTTCTTC.

The chain recombines TRBV18 with TRBJ1-5; D is possibly TRBD1 (5 bases). V shed 3 bases and J shed 2 bases, with 11 bases lying between them. From germline, CDR1 is KGHSH and CDR2 LQKENI. There are 15 residues in the CDR3. Here the CDR3 reads CASSPGREGNQPQHF. The DNA of the CDR3 is TGTGCCAGCTCACCCGGCAGGGAAGGCAATCAGCCCCAGCATTTT. Variable domain in full (rest from reference TRBV18 and TRBJ1-5): NAGVMQNPRHLVRRRGQEARLRCSPMKGHSHVYWYRQLPEEGLKFMVYLQKENIIDESGMPKERFSAEFPKEGPSILRIQQVVRGDSAAYFCASSPGREGNQPQHFGDGTRLSIL.

V and J are TRBV7-9 and TRBJ2-3, with 7 bases lining up with TRBD2. The CDR3 has 15 residues. Germline V lookup: CDR1 SEHNR, CDR2 FQNEAQ (reference sequence). V was clipped by 3 bases and J by 0 bases; unmatched bases: 3. As DNA, the CDR3 is TGTGCCAGCAGCTTCCGTAGCGGGAGCACAGATACGCAGTATTTT. Amino acid sequence: CASSFRSGSTDTQYF.

The chain recombines TRBV3-1 (or the pseudogene TRBV3-2) with TRBJ1-6; D possibly corresponds to TRBD1 (5 bases). In germline, CDR1 is LGHDT, CDR2 YNNKEL (reference sequence). This CDR3 has 16 amino acids. V gave up 3 bases and J gave up 10 bases, with 19 bases separating them. For the CDR3, the DNA is TGTGCCAGCAGCCATCGCAGGGCACAGGAGGCATCACCCCTCCACTTT. Its protein is CASSHRRAQEASPLHF.

The V call is TRBV5-1, the J call TRBJ1-1, with a weak D call TRBD1 (5 bases). Per the germline V gene, CDR1 is SGHRS and CDR2 is YFSETQ. There are 13 residues in the CDR3. V lost 4 bases and J 6 bases, leaving 13 bases between the germline ends. The DNA of the CDR3 is TGCGCCAGCAGCGCCCCAGGGCCCCCTGAAGCTTTCTTT. Translating it yields CASSAPGPPEAFF.

This chain links TRBV11-2 with TRBJ1-3; weak D call: TRBD1 (5 bases). The V gene's germline CDR1 is SGHAT and CDR2 FQNNGV. The CDR3 is 15 residues long. Deletions cut 5 bases from V and 1 base from J, with 12 bases between. CDR3 nucleotide sequence: TGTGCCAGCAGCGAGGGGTCTCTATCTGGAAACACCATATATTTT. This gives the protein CASSEGSLSGNTIYF. The whole variable domain, filled in from reference TRBV11-2 and TRBJ1-3, reads EAGVAQSPRYKIIEKRQSVAFWCNPISGHATLYWYQQILGQGPKLLIQFQNNGVVDDSQLPKDRFSAERLKGVDSTLKIQPAKLEDSAVYLCASSEGSLSGNTIYFGEGSWLTVV.